What follows are 27 T cell receptor beta chains derived from one specimen sequenced in a study of PD-1 blockade in classical Hodgkin lymphoma. Repertoires were generated with immunoSEQ multiplex PCR, while TCRdb's copy carries only in-frame clones and drops some. The sample shows approximately 90,000 clones, under 85% of them seen only once. Time point denoted: cycle 4 day 1 (C4D1), after 6 weeks of nivolumab. Each and every patient relapsed after autologous stem cell transplantation, and patients got differing brentuximab vedotin exposure. The specimen was peripheral blood mononuclear cells (PBMCs), collected before the fourth cycle of nivolumab. The receptors derive from a human donor with classical Hodgkin lymphoma.

The rearrangement uses TRBV7-3 and TRBJ1-6; D unclear. The CDR3 loop spans 14 amino acids. CDR1 SGHTA and CDR2 FQGTGA come from the germline V gene. Trimming took 2 bases from V and 4 from J, leaving 6 bases between them. CDR3 region: CASSLGLYNSPLHF. CDR3 DNA sequence: TGTGCCAGCAGCTTAGGACTATATAATTCACCCCTCCACTTT.

This chain links TRBV7-9 with TRBJ2-1; possibly TRBD2 for D (6 bases). CDR1 and CDR2 (germline): SEHNR, FQNEAQ (reference sequence). Between the trimmed V and J ends, which lost 5 bases and 6 bases, there was a span of 14 bases. The CDR3 length is 14 residues. The CDR3 coding sequence is TGTGCCAGCAGCCTATGGGAGGCCTCCAATGAGCAGTTCTTC. It is translated as CASSLWEASNEQFF. Supplemented by reference TRBV7-9 and TRBJ2-1, the full variable domain reads DTGVSQNPRHKITKRGQNVTFRCDPISEHNRLYWYRQTLGQGPEFLTYFQNEAQLEKSRLLSDRFSAERPKGSFSTLEIQRTEQGDSAMYLCASSLWEASNEQFFGPGTRLTVL.

The chain carries TRBV5-1 and TRBJ2-1; 7 bases fit TRBD2. Looked up from germline, CDR1 is SGHRS and CDR2 is YFSETQ. V was clipped by 5 bases and J by 0 bases; unmatched bases: 8. CDR3 length: 16 residues. The CDR3 loop is CASSKEGGSSYNEQFF. CDR3 DNA sequence: TGCGCCAGCAGTAAAGAGGGAGGGAGCTCCTACAATGAGCAGTTCTTC.

The V gene is TRBV19, the J gene TRBJ1-5; D might be TRBD1 (6 bases). CDR1 and CDR2 from the germline V gene are LNHDA and SQIVND (reference sequence). V shed 3 bases and J shed 0 bases, with 12 bases lying between them. The CDR3 has 16 amino acids. Written as DNA, the CDR3 is TGTGCCAGTAGTATGTTTACAGGGAATAGCAATCAGCCCCAGCATTTT. This codes for CASSMFTGNSNQPQHF.

The chain carries TRBV5-6 and TRBJ1-5; D not resolved. Germline assignment: CDR1 SGHDT and CDR2 YYEEEE. The CDR3 loop spans 16 amino acids. V lost 0 bases and J lost 0, with 10 bases in between. CDR3 sequence (DNA): TGTGCCAGCAGCTTGGCGGCAGGTATTAGCAATCAGCCCCAGCATTTT. Its translation: CASSLAAGISNQPQHF.

The chain has TRBV18 and TRBJ2-4, with 9 nucleotides matching TRBD2. CDR3 length: 19 amino acids. Trimming took 2 bases from V and 0 from J; bases not matched to a gene: 11. Per germline, CDR1 KGHSH and CDR2 LQKENI. CDR3 region: CASSPTAGGNILAKNIQYF. Written as DNA, the CDR3 is TGTGCCAGCTCACCAACAGCGGGAGGCAACATATTAGCCAAAAACATTCAGTACTTC.

V and J are TRBV7-7 and TRBJ2-5; 9 bases align to TRBD1. This CDR3 has 14 residues. Unmatched junction bases numbered 6, after V lost 5 bases and J lost 5 bases. Germline V gives CDR1 SSHAT, CDR2 FNYEAQ (reference sequence). The CDR3 sequence: CASSQDRGGETQYF. In nucleotides, the CDR3 is TGTGCCAGCAGCCAGGACAGGGGCGGGGAGACCCAGTACTTC.

This clone showed up just a few times. The V and J genes are TRBV11-2 and TRBJ2-3; TRBD2 might be the D (6 bases). Germline-derived CDR1 and CDR2 are SGHAT and FQNNGV. V dropped 5 bases and J dropped 5 bases, with 17 bases sitting between them. CDR3 length equals 15 residues. The CDR3 spells CASSPWKGEVDTQYF. The CDR3 DNA is TGTGCCAGCAGCCCCTGGAAAGGGGAGGTAGATACGCAGTATTTT.

V usage is TRBV10-3 and J usage is TRBJ2-7; tentatively, D is TRBD2 (6 bases). The CDR3 loop spans 13 amino acids. Germline values: CDR1 ENHRY, CDR2 SYGVKD. Between the trimmed V and J ends, which lost 0 bases and 7 bases, there was a span of 10 bases. DNA of the CDR3: TGTGCCATCAGTGAGTCGACTAGTGTGGAGCAGTACTTC. Protein: CAISESTSVEQYF.

This chain uses TRBV7-9 with TRBJ2-7; maybe TRBD2 (7 bases). Germline CDR1 and CDR2: SEHNR and FQNEAQ (reference sequence). V shed 2 bases and J shed 0 bases, with 23 bases lying between them. The CDR3 runs to 19 residues. For the CDR3, the DNA is TGTGCCAGCAGCTTAATCGGGGAGGTGGGCGGGGGCAGCTCCTACGAGCAGTACTTC. Translating it yields CASSLIGEVGGGSSYEQYF.

The rearrangement joins TRBV5-5 to TRBJ1-5; TRBD1 matches 8 bases. Germline V gene sequence: CDR1 SGHKS, CDR2 YYEKEE (reference sequence). This CDR3 has 15 residues. The V and J ends lost 4 bases and 7 bases, in that order; junction bases with no gene match: 10. Here the CDR3 reads CASSKGQGMGQPQHF. CDR3 nucleotide sequence: TGTGCCAGCAGCAAAGGACAGGGAATGGGCCAGCCCCAGCATTTT.

The J gene is TRBJ2-7, the V gene TRBV5-6; D might be TRBD1 (6 bases). V shed 4 bases and J shed 6 bases, with 17 bases lying between them. Germline-derived CDR1 and CDR2 are SGHDT and YYEEEE. The CDR3 sequence is 14 residues long. The CDR3 loop is CASSPQGRPGEQYF. The CDR3 DNA is TGTGCCAGCAGCCCACAGGGTCGTCCTGGCGAGCAGTACTTC.

This chain connects TRBV7-2 to TRBJ2-2; TRBD1 matches 8 bases. The CDR3 is 17 residues long. V trimming: 0 bases; J trimming: 4 bases; junction bases outside the gene matches: 7. CDR1 and CDR2 from the germline V gene are SGHTA and FQGNSA. The CDR3 protein is CASSLAGRGRITGELFF. CDR3 DNA: TGTGCCAGCAGCTTAGCAGGCAGGGGGCGGATCACCGGGGAGCTGTTTTTT.

The rearrangement joins TRBV20-1 to TRBJ2-3; no clear D gene. Germline V gives CDR1 DFQATT, CDR2 SNEGSKA (reference sequence). Trimming left V 1 base short and J 6 bases short, with 5 bases between. There are 11 residues in the CDR3. CDR3 sequence: CSARVADTQYF. Here the CDR3 DNA reads TGCAGTGCTAGAGTGGCGGATACGCAGTATTTT.

CDR3 DNA sequence: TGTGCCAGCAGCCGCTTTAGCAATGAGCAGTTCTTC. This encodes CASSRFSNEQFF. The chain recombines TRBV14 with TRBJ2-1; D gene unclear. CDR3 size: 12 residues. Per germline, CDR1 SGHDN and CDR2 FVKESK. Between the trimmed V and J ends, which lost 4 bases and 6 bases, there was a span of 7 bases.

This clone was counted a few times. The chain couples TRBV6-5 to TRBJ2-3, with 8 bases matching TRBD2. Germline lookup yields CDR1 MNHEY and CDR2 SVGAGI. The CDR3 is made up of 15 amino acids. Losses at the gene ends were 8 bases for V and 2 bases for J; bases not matched to a gene: 9. The CDR3 nucleotides read TGTGCCAGCTCACCAACTAGCGGAATCACAGATACGCAGTATTTT. Its translation: CASSPTSGITDTQYF.

The rearrangement joins TRBV6-5 to TRBJ2-7; the match to TRBD1 covers 7 bases. Germline loops: CDR1 MNHEY, CDR2 SVGAGI. The CDR3 runs 15 residues. The trim removed 2 bases at V and 2 bases at J, leaving 6 bases unmatched. The CDR3 is CASSYLRDSAYEQYF. In DNA form, the CDR3 reads TGTGCCAGCAGTTACCTCCGGGACAGCGCCTACGAGCAGTACTTC.

V gene TRBV5-4 combines with J gene TRBJ2-7; 14 bases align to TRBD2. Per the germline V gene, CDR1 is SGHNT and CDR2 is YYREEE (reference sequence). The CDR3 is 15 amino acids. The J segment lost 6 bases and the V segment lost 0 bases, leaving 2 bases of the junction unmatched. CDR3 residues: CASSLDGTSGSEQYF. DNA of the CDR3: TGTGCCAGCAGCTTGGATGGGACTAGCGGGAGCGAGCAGTACTTC. The full variable domain, in which reference TRBV5-4 and TRBJ2-7 provide the parts outside the CDR3, is ETGVTQSPTHLIKTRGQQVTLRCSSQSGHNTVSWYQQALGQGPQFIFQYYREEENGRGNFPPRFSGLQFPNYSSELNVNALELDDSALYLCASSLDGTSGSEQYFGPGTRLTVT.

The rearrangement uses TRBV15 and TRBJ1-5; the D is unclear. The CDR3 runs 15 residues. The V gene lost 1 base and the J gene lost 6 bases, with 13 bases spanning the gap. Germline-derived CDR1 and CDR2 are LNHNV and YYDKDF (reference sequence). CDR3 in DNA: TGTGCCACCAGCAGAGGGGGTAATGAAGGTCAGCCCCAGCATTTT. Translating it yields CATSRGGNEGQPQHF.

The chain uses TRBV30 and TRBJ1-1; D is uncertain. The CDR3 loop spans 11 amino acids. Trimming left V 0 bases short and J 10 bases short, with 9 bases between. Per germline, CDR1 GTSNPN and CDR2 SVGIG (reference sequence). CDR3 amino acids: CAWSVLKRAFF. The CDR3 region has the DNA TGTGCCTGGAGTGTACTGAAAAGAGCTTTCTTT.

The chain recombines TRBV27 with TRBJ2-4; possibly TRBD1 for D (6 bases). Between the trimmed V and J ends, which lost 8 bases and 9 bases, there was a span of 17 bases. The CDR3 has 13 amino acids. Germline V CDR1 and CDR2: MNHEY, SMNVEV (reference sequence). CDR3 protein: CASWGLVEGIQYF. The CDR3 coding sequence is TGTGCCAGCTGGGGGCTAGTCGAAGGCATTCAGTACTTC.

The chain recombines TRBV6-5 with TRBJ2-5; 9 bases line up with TRBD1. Germline V gene sequence: CDR1 MNHEY, CDR2 SVGAGI. V trimming: 1 base; J trimming: 4 bases; junction bases outside the gene matches: 7. The CDR3 is made up of 16 amino acids. The CDR3 sequence: CASSYYGTGRGETQYF. In nucleotides, the CDR3 is TGTGCCAGCAGTTACTATGGGACAGGGAGAGGAGAGACCCAGTACTTC.

This chain joins TRBV11-2 and TRBJ1-2, with 9 bases fitting TRBD1. This CDR3 contains 14 residues. In germline, CDR1 is SGHAT, CDR2 FQNNGV. Trimming at V came to 5 bases and at J to 4 bases, leaving 5 bases not matched to a gene. CDR3 in DNA: TGTGCCAGCAGCACATTGACAGGGGGCTATGGCTACACCTTC. This gives the protein CASSTLTGGYGYTF.

V gene TRBV14 combines with J gene TRBJ2-5; D is uncertain. Trimming shortened V by 2 bases and J by 5 bases, and 9 bases separated the two germline ends. The length of the CDR3 is 13 residues. The germline V gene has CDR1 SGHDN and CDR2 FVKESK. The CDR3 bases are TGTGCCAGCAGCCAATTTTTAGCTGAGACCCAGTACTTC. It encodes CASSQFLAETQYF.

The chain carries TRBV25-1 and TRBJ2-1; D possibly corresponds to TRBD1 (6 bases). Germline-derived CDR1 and CDR2 are MGHDK and SYGVNS. Deletions cut 4 bases from V and 0 bases from J, with 10 bases between. The CDR3 is 15 residues long. For the CDR3, the DNA is TGTGCCAGCAGTGTTACAGGGTCCTCCTACAATGAGCAGTTCTTC. This sequence encodes CASSVTGSSYNEQFF.

This clone was seen more than once but under ten times. The chain employs TRBV9 and TRBJ2-7; the D gene is possibly TRBD1 (5 bases). Germline V lookup: CDR1 SGDLS, CDR2 YYNGEE. V lost 5 bases and J 3 bases, leaving 9 bases between the germline ends. The CDR3 sequence is 12 residues long. The CDR3 DNA is TGTGCCAGCAGTCAGGGAAACTACGAGCAGTACTTC. Translating it yields CASSQGNYEQYF.

The chain couples TRBV14 to TRBJ2-7; TRBD1 agrees at 11 bases. The germline gives CDR1 SGHDN, CDR2 FVKESK. CDR3 length equals 14 residues. J lost 5 bases, V lost 4 bases, and 4 bases had no gene match. Here the CDR3 DNA reads TGTGCCAGCAGCCTGGACAGGGGGCGCCACGAGCAGTACTTC. It is translated as CASSLDRGRHEQYF.